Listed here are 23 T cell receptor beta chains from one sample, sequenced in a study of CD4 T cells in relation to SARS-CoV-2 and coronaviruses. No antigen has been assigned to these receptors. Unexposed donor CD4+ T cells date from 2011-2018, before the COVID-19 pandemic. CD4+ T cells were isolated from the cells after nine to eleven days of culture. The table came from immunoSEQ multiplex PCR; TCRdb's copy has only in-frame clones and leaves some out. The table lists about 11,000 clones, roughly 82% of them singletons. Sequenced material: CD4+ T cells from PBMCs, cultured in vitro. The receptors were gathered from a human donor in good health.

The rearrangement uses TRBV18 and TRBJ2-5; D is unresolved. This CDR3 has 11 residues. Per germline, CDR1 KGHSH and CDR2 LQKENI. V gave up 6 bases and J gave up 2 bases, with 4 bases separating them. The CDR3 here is CASSAQETQYF. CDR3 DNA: TGTGCCAGCTCTGCACAAGAGACCCAGTACTTC.

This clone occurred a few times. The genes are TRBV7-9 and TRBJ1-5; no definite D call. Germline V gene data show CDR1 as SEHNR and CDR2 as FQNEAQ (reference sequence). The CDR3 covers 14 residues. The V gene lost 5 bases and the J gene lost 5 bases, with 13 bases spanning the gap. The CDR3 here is CASSAVALDQPQHF. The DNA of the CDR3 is TGTGCCAGCAGCGCCGTGGCACTCGATCAGCCCCAGCATTTT.

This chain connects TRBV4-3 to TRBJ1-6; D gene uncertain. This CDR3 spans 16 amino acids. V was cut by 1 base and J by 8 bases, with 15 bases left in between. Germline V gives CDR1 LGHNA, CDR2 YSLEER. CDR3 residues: CASSQGGSRRDSPLHF. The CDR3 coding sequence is TGCGCCAGCAGCCAAGGTGGGAGCAGAAGGGATTCACCCCTCCACTTT.

The CDR3 nucleotides read TGTGCCAGCAGCGGGGACAGGGGGAGGGAGCAGTACTTC. The encoded protein is CASSGDRGREQYF. The genes are TRBV9 and TRBJ2-7; 11 bases agree with TRBD1. Germline CDR1 SGDLS, CDR2 YYNGEE. The CDR3 sequence is 13 residues long. J was trimmed by 7 bases and V by 3 bases; bases with no gene match: 3. Looking up the rest from reference TRBV9 and TRBJ2-7 gives the full variable domain: DSGVTQTPKHLITATGQRVTLRCSPRSGDLSVYWYQQSLDQGLQFLIQYYNGEERAKGNILERFSAQQFPDLHSELNLSSLELGDSALYFCASSGDRGREQYFGPGTRLTVT.

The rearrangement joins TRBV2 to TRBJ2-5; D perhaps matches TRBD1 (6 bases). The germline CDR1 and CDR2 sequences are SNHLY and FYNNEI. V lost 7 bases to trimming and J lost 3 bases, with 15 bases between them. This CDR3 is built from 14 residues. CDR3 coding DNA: TGTGCCAGCACCCAGGACAGAGGGAAAGAGACCCAGTACTTC. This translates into CASTQDRGKETQYF.

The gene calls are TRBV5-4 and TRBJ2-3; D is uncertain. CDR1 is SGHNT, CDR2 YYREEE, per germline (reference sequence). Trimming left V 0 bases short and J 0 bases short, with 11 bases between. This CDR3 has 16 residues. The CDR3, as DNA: TGTGCCAGCAGCTTGGGGCAGTCACATAGCACAGATACGCAGTATTTT. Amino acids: CASSLGQSHSTDTQYF.

The CDR3 reads CASSPRQEREKLFF. CDR3 sequence (DNA): TGTGCCAGTAGTCCCAGACAGGAGAGGGAAAAACTGTTTTTT. The rearrangement links TRBV19 to TRBJ1-4; TRBD1 is a possible D gene (6 bases). CDR1 is LNHDA and CDR2 is SQIVND in the germline V gene (reference sequence). The CDR3 covers 14 residues. V shed 5 bases and J shed 8 bases, with 15 bases lying between them.

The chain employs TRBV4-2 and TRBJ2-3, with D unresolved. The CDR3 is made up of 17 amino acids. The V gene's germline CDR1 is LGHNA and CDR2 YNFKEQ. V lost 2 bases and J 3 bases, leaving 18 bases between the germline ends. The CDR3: CASSQRLSPTWTDTQYF. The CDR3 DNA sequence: TGTGCCAGCAGCCAACGGCTTAGCCCGACCTGGACAGATACGCAGTATTTT.

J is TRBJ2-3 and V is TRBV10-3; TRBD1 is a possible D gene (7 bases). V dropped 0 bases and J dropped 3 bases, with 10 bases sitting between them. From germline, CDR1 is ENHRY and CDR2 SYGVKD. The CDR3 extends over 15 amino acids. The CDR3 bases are TGTGCCATCAGTGAGTCGGCAGGGGGGACAGATACGCAGTATTTT. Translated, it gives CAISESAGGTDTQYF.

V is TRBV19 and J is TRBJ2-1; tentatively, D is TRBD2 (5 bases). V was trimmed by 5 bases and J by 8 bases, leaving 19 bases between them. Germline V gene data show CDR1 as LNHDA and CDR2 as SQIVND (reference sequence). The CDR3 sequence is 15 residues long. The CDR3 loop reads CASSWAVSLRDEQFF. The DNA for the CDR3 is TGTGCCAGTAGTTGGGCAGTCTCGTTGAGGGATGAGCAGTTCTTC.

The DNA for the CDR3 is TGTGCCTGGAGTGTCCTGGGGGCGGGACCCTACAATGAGCAGTTCTTC. This codes for CAWSVLGAGPYNEQFF. This chain connects TRBV30 to TRBJ2-1, with D perhaps given as TRBD1 or TRBD2 (6 bases each). V dropped 0 bases and J dropped 2 bases, with 14 bases sitting between them. CDR1 is GTSNPN and CDR2 is SVGIG in the germline V gene (reference sequence). The CDR3 length is 16 residues.

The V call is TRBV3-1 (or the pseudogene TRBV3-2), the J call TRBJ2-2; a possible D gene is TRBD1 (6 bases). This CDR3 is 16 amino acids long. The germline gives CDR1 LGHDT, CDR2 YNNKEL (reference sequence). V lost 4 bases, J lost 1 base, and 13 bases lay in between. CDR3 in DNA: TGTGCCAGCAGCCTTGGACAGCCGATGAACACCGGGGAGCTGTTTTTT. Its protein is CASSLGQPMNTGELFF.

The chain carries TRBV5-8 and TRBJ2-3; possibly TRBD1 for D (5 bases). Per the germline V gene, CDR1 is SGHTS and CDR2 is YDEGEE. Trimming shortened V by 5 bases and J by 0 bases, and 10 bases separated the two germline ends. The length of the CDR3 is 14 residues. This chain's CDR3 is CASSHRQSTDTQYF. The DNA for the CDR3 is TGTGCCAGCAGTCATCGACAGAGCACAGATACGCAGTATTTT.

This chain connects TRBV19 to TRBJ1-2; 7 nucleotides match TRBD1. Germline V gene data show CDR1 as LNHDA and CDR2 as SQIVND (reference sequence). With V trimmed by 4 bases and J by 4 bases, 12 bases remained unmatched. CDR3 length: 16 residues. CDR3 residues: CASSTTTGTELYGYTF. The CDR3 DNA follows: TGTGCCAGTAGTACAACCACCGGGACAGAACTCTATGGCTACACCTTC.

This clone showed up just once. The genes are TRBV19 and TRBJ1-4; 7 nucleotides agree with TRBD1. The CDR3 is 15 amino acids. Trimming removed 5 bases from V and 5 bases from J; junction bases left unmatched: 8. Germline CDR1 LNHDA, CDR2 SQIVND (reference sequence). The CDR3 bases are TGTGCCAGTAGTTCCCGACAGGGAACGAATGAAAAACTGTTTTTT. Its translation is CASSSRQGTNEKLFF.

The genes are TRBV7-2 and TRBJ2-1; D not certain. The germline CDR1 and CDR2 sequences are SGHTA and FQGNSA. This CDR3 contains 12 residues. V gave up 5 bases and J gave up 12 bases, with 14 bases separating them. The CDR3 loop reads CASSLMMAGQFF. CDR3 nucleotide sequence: TGTGCCAGCAGCCTCATGATGGCTGGGCAGTTCTTC.

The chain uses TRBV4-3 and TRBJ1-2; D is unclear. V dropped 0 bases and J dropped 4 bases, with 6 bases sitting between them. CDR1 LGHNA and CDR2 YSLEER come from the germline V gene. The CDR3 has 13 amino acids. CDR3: CASSQDSLYGYTF. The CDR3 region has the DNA TGCGCCAGCAGCCAAGATTCGCTCTATGGCTACACCTTC.

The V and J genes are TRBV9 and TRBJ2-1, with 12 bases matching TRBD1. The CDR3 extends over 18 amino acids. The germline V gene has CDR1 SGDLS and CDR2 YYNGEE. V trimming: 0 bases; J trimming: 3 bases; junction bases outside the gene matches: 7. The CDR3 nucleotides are TGTGCCAGCAGCGTAGGGGGGACAGGGGGCGCCGGCTACAATGAGCAGTTCTTC. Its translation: CASSVGGTGGAGYNEQFF.

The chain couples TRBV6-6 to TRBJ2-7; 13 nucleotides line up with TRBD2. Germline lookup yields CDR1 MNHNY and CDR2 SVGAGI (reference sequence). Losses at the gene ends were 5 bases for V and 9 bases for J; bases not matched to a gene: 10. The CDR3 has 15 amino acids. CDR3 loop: CASSRPGLAGLGQYF. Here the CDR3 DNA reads TGTGCCAGCAGTCGGCCGGGACTAGCGGGATTGGGGCAGTACTTC.

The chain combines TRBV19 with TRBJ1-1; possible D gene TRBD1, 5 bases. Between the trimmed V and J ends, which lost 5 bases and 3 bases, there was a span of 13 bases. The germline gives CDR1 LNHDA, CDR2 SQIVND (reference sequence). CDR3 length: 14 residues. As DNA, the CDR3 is TGTGCCAGTAGTGTGAAAACGGGACACACTGAAGCTTTCTTT. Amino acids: CASSVKTGHTEAFF. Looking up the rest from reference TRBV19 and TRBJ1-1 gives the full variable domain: DGGITQSPKYLFRKEGQNVTLSCEQNLNHDAMYWYRQDPGQGLRLIYYSQIVNDFQKGDIAEGYSVSREKKESFPLTVTSAQKNPTAFYLCASSVKTGHTEAFFGQGTRLTVV.

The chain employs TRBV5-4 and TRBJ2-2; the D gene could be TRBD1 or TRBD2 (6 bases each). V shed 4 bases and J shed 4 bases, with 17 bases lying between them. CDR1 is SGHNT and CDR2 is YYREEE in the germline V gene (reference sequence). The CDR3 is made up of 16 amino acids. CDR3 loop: CASSPQRGQATGELFF. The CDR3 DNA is TGTGCCAGCAGCCCCCAACGGGGGCAAGCCACCGGGGAGCTGTTTTTT.

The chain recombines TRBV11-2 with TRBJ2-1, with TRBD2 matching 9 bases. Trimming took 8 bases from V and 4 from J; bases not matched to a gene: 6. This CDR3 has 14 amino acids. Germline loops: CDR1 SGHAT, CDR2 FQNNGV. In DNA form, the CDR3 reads TGTGCCAGCCGAAGCCTAGCGGGGTACAATGAGCAGTTCTTC. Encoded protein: CASRSLAGYNEQFF.

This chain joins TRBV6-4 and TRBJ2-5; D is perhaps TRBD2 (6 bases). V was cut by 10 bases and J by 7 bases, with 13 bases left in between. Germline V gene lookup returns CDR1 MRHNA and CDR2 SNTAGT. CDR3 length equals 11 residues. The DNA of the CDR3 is TGTGCCACCGAGGGAGGAGGGACCCAGTACTTC. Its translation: CATEGGGTQYF.